The sequence of this TCR beta chain was determined in a study of STAT5B mutations in CD4+ large granular lymphocyte leukemia. For the study at large: CD8+ depletion followed by anti-CD4 microbead selection was applied to cryopreserved cells. Findings and limits, study-wide: TRBV06-family usage was enriched in top patient clones (8/27) versus controls (2/35). Patient cell sources varied; 5 to 7 CD4-sorted samples entered the clonality comparison.

Germline CDR1 is MRHNA and CDR2 is SNTAGT. Trimming removed 0 bases at V and 4 bases at J, with 8 bases between. The CDR3 is 14 residues long. Some clones are missing from TCRdb's copy, which holds only in-frame ones; the method was immunoSEQ multiplex PCR. The sample has 9,000 to 10,000 clones, 70% to 85% seen once. In regard to this clone: Its target is unknown.

Sequenced input: PBMCs. The clonotype originates from a man aged 55-75 years with CD4+ T-cell large granular lymphocyte leukemia. V is TRBV6-4 and J is TRBJ2-3; maybe TRBD1 (6 bases). The chain's CDR3 is CASSDSQGADTQYF. DNA for the CDR3: TGTGCCAGCAGTGACTCACAGGGTGCAGATACGCAGTATTTT.